Below are 28 T cell receptor beta chains sequenced from a single sample in a study of blood T cell repertoires in COVID-19. The table came from immunoSEQ multiplex PCR; TCRdb's copy has only in-frame clones and leaves some out. Of 200,000 to 250,000 clones listed, about 90% were seen once; the top ten hold under 1.5%. The sequenced sample was peripheral blood. All receptors come from an elderly man with acute or convalescent COVID-19.

The rearrangement uses TRBV7-9 and TRBJ1-5; D uncertain. The V and J ends lost 2 bases and 5 bases respectively, with 4 bases between them. The CDR3 is 12 amino acids. The germline gives CDR1 SEHNR, CDR2 FQNEAQ (reference sequence). This chain's CDR3 is CASSLQDQPQHF. For the CDR3, the DNA is TGTGCCAGCAGCTTACAGGATCAGCCCCAGCATTTT.

This clone was seen once. The J gene is TRBJ2-7, the V gene TRBV5-1, with TRBD2 as a possible D gene (6 bases). CDR3 length: 17 residues. V dropped 0 bases and J dropped 0 bases, with 16 bases sitting between them. Germline V gene data show CDR1 as SGHRS and CDR2 as YFSETQ. CDR3 sequence reads: CASSLDGTSLSSYEQYF. The DNA for the CDR3 is TGCGCCAGCAGCTTGGACGGCACTAGCCTGAGCTCCTACGAGCAGTACTTC.

The rearrangement joins TRBV28 to TRBJ2-7; 7 bases map to TRBD1. This CDR3 has 14 amino acids. Trimming removed 6 bases from V and 6 bases from J; junction bases left unmatched: 11. Germline CDR1 is MDHEN and CDR2 is SYDVKM. CDR3 sequence: CASSWGQSYSEQYF. CDR3 DNA: TGTGCCAGCAGCTGGGGACAGAGCTATTCCGAGCAGTACTTC.

CDR3 amino acids: CASYRGPNTEAFF. CDR3 DNA sequence: TGTGCCAGCTACAGGGGCCCGAACACTGAAGCTTTCTTT. This sequence joins TRBV12-3 or TRBV12-4 and TRBJ1-1; the match to TRBD1 covers 7 bases. CDR3 length equals 13 residues. V gave up 8 bases and J gave up 1 base; unmatched junction bases: 4.

This rearrangement joins TRBV5-6 to TRBJ1-2, with 8 bases that match TRBD1. This CDR3 is built from 14 residues. Unmatched junction bases numbered 7, after V lost 4 bases and J lost 5 bases. Germline V CDR1 and CDR2: SGHDT, YYEEEE. CDR3 region: CASSDGTGGYGYTF. CDR3 nucleotide sequence: TGTGCCAGCAGCGACGGGACAGGTGGTTATGGCTACACCTTC. Full variable domain (outside the CDR3, taken from reference TRBV5-6 and TRBJ1-2): DAGVTQSPTHLIKTRGQQVTLRCSPKSGHDTVSWYQQALGQGPQFIFQYYEEEERQRGNFPDRFSGHQFPNYSSELNVNALLLGDSALYLCASSDGTGGYGYTFGSGTRLTVV.

On this clone itself: The junction differs from germline at one of its ends, possibly a read error. The gene calls are TRBV19 and TRBJ1-4, with D perhaps matching TRBD1 (6 bases). Germline V gene data show CDR1 as LNHDA and CDR2 as SQIVND (reference sequence). The CDR3 is made up of 17 amino acids. The CDR3 nucleotides are TGTGCCAGTAGTATATATCTTGGGGGCACAACTAGTGAAAAACTGTTTTTT. This codes for CASSIYLGGTTSEKLFF.

The chain uses TRBV7-3 and TRBJ2-1; 8 nucleotides line up with TRBD2. V dropped 5 bases and J dropped 6; count of bases not matched to a gene: 12. The CDR3 consists of 16 residues. Germline V lookup: CDR1 SGHTA, CDR2 FQGTGA. CDR3 nucleotide sequence: TGTGCCAGCAGCCCTACGGGGGGGGCCGAGGGCAATGAGCAGTTCTTC. This translates into CASSPTGGAEGNEQFF.

This clone was seen more than once but under ten times. This chain connects TRBV4-2 to TRBJ2-7; possibly TRBD2 for D (7 bases). The CDR3 length is 17 residues. CDR1 LGHNA and CDR2 YNFKEQ come from the germline V gene. V was shortened by 1 base and J by 3 bases, with 19 bases between the two germline ends. This chain's CDR3 is CASSQVHQGGAHYEQYF. In DNA form, the CDR3 reads TGTGCCAGCAGCCAAGTTCATCAAGGGGGGGCCCACTACGAGCAGTACTTC.

This chain uses TRBV27 with TRBJ1-6, with D hard to call. Germline loops: CDR1 MNHEY, CDR2 SMNVEV (reference sequence). There are 18 residues in the CDR3. Trimming stripped 4 bases from V and 0 bases from J, with 16 bases between. CDR3: CASSSLRVGSSYNSPLHF. CDR3 bases: TGTGCCAGCAGTTCCCTACGGGTGGGGAGCTCCTATAATTCACCCCTCCACTTT.

The chain combines TRBV4-3 with TRBJ2-3; 8 nucleotides agree with TRBD1. The length of the CDR3 is 17 residues. CDR1 LGHNA and CDR2 YSLEER come from the germline V gene. V shed 1 base, J shed 2 bases, and the junction held 8 bases outside the gene matches. The CDR3 region has the DNA TGCGCCAGCAGCCAAGTCCCACGGACAGGGAACACAGATACGCAGTATTTT. Protein sequence: CASSQVPRTGNTDTQYF.

This clone showed up just once. The chain joins TRBV2 to TRBJ1-1, with unresolved D. Trimming took off 6 bases at V and 5 bases at J, with 13 bases between the two ends. This CDR3 has 13 amino acids. The V gene's germline CDR1 is SNHLY and CDR2 FYNNEI. DNA for the CDR3: TGTGCCAGCAGGGTCCCCGTGAGTACTGAAGCTTTCTTT. This encodes CASRVPVSTEAFF.

The chain uses TRBV27 and TRBJ2-6, with D perhaps TRBD1 (6 bases). CDR3 length: 17 amino acids. Deletions cut 0 bases from V and 2 bases from J, with 11 bases between. Germline-derived CDR1 and CDR2 are MNHEY and SMNVEV (reference sequence). DNA for the CDR3: TGTGCCAGCAGTTTATCACTTGGGGGCACTGGGGCCAACGTCCTGACTTTC. This gives the protein CASSLSLGGTGANVLTF. Full variable domain (remainder filled in from reference TRBV27 and TRBJ2-6): EAQVTQNPRYLITVTGKKLTVTCSQNMNHEYMSWYRQDPGLGLRQIYYSMNVEVTDKGDVPEGYKVSRKEKRNFPLILESPSPNQTSLYFCASSLSLGGTGANVLTFGAGSRLTVL.

This clone was counted once. V and J are TRBV4-1 and TRBJ1-5, with 8 bases identical to TRBD1. Germline CDR1 reads MGHRA; CDR2 reads YSYEKL. V shed 0 bases and J 4 bases; nucleotides not matched to a gene: 11. The CDR3 covers 18 residues. DNA for the CDR3: TGCGCCAGCAGCCAAGAAAAGACAGGGGATGTCCCTAATCAGCCCCAGCATTTT. Encoded protein: CASSQEKTGDVPNQPQHF.

The chain uses TRBV7-2 and TRBJ1-6, with TRBD1 as a possible D gene (6 bases). Between the trimmed V and J ends, which lost 5 bases and 7 bases, there was a span of 15 bases. Germline values: CDR1 SGHTA, CDR2 FQGNSA. The CDR3 is 15 amino acids. Here the CDR3 reads CASSPEGDTNSPLHF. CDR3 DNA: TGTGCCAGCAGCCCCGAGGGGGACACCAATTCACCCCTCCACTTT.

The chain carries TRBV14 and TRBJ1-2; no firm D call. The CDR3 totals 14 residues. Germline V gene sequence: CDR1 SGHDN, CDR2 FVKESK. V lost 0 bases to trimming and J lost 4 bases, with 9 bases between them. The CDR3, as DNA: TGTGCCAGCAGCCAAGATTACATATCCTATGGCTACACCTTC. Residues: CASSQDYISYGYTF.

The chain joins TRBV12-3 or TRBV12-4 to TRBJ2-1; the D gene is possibly TRBD1 (6 bases). V was cut by 5 bases and J by 10 bases, with 9 bases left in between. The CDR3 has 11 residues. The CDR3 protein is CASSAQGEQFF. As DNA, the CDR3 is TGTGCCAGCAGTGCCCAGGGGGAGCAGTTCTTC.

The V and J genes are TRBV12-3 or TRBV12-4 and TRBJ1-1; D is undetermined. V gave up 1 base and J gave up 8 bases, with 11 bases separating them. The CDR3 totals 13 residues. The CDR3 protein is CASSLGGLREAFF. CDR3 coding DNA: TGTGCCAGCAGTTTAGGAGGACTAAGAGAAGCTTTCTTT.

The chain combines TRBV14 with TRBJ2-5; D is possibly TRBD1 (6 bases). Trimming stripped 5 bases from V and 2 bases from J, with 15 bases between. Germline CDR1 is SGHDN and CDR2 is FVKESK. This CDR3 is built from 15 residues. The CDR3 sequence: CASSWRTVSQETQYF. CDR3 nucleotides: TGTGCCAGCAGCTGGCGGACAGTATCTCAAGAGACCCAGTACTTC. The whole variable domain, remainder taken from reference TRBV14 and TRBJ2-5, is EAGVTQFPSHSVIEKGQTVTLRCDPISGHDNLYWYRRVMGKEIKFLLHFVKESKQDESGMPNNRFLAERTGGTYSTLKVQPAELEDSGVYFCASSWRTVSQETQYFGPGTRLLVL.

This chain uses TRBV18 with TRBJ2-7; D perhaps matches TRBD1 (6 bases). This CDR3 has 15 residues. V was cut by 2 bases and J by 2 bases, with 13 bases left in between. CDR1 KGHSH and CDR2 LQKENI come from the germline V gene. The CDR3 bases are TGTGCCAGCTCACCAGGAACAGGGTCACCCTACGAGCAGTACTTC. This translates into CASSPGTGSPYEQYF.

This chain links TRBV6-6 with TRBJ1-6; D remains ambiguous. This CDR3 spans 16 amino acids. Germline CDR1 MNHNY, CDR2 SVGAGI (reference sequence). Trimming took off 5 bases at V and 6 bases at J, with 17 bases between the two ends. This CDR3 reads CASSPASEVGNSPLHF. The CDR3 DNA reads TGTGCCAGCAGTCCTGCCTCCGAGGTGGGTAATTCACCCCTCCACTTT.

This rearrangement joins TRBV5-6 to TRBJ2-7, with a weak D call TRBD2 (6 bases). V dropped 3 bases and J dropped 4 bases, with 8 bases sitting between them. From germline, CDR1 is SGHDT and CDR2 YYEEEE. The CDR3 extends over 12 amino acids. CDR3 residues: CASSWGEYEQYF. In DNA form, the CDR3 reads TGTGCCAGCAGCTGGGGGGAGTACGAGCAGTACTTC.

A remark on this clone: This sample includes further DNA sequences coding for the same CDR3. The V and J genes are TRBV10-3 and TRBJ1-5; D is ambiguous. This CDR3 region has 14 residues. Deletions cut 0 bases from V and 6 bases from J, with 9 bases between. Germline V lookup: CDR1 ENHRY, CDR2 SYGVKD. Here the CDR3 reads CAISESDLVQPQHF. The CDR3 region has the DNA TGTGCCATCAGTGAGTCAGACTTGGTTCAGCCCCAGCATTTT.

The rearrangement links TRBV4-3 to TRBJ1-3, with 12 bases identical to TRBD1. Unmatched junction bases numbered 4, after V lost 3 bases and J lost 1 base. CDR1 and CDR2 (germline): LGHNA, YSLEER. The length of the CDR3 is 17 residues. The CDR3 DNA reads as TGCGCCAGCAGCCAGGGACAGGGGGCGCGTTCTGGAAACACCATATATTTT. It encodes CASSQGQGARSGNTIYF.

This chain links TRBV14 with TRBJ2-2; no clear D. This CDR3 contains 15 residues. CDR1 is SGHDN and CDR2 is FVKESK in the germline V gene. The ends were cut back, 3 bases at V and 3 bases at J, with 11 bases in the middle. The CDR3 DNA sequence: TGTGCCAGCAGCCATTCACTCCTTTACACCGGGGAGCTGTTTTTT. It is translated as CASSHSLLYTGELFF.

The chain joins TRBV11-1 to TRBJ2-7; 8 positions agree with TRBD1. This CDR3 contains 14 residues. Germline V gene sequence: CDR1 SGHAT, CDR2 FQDESV (reference sequence). The V and J ends lost 4 bases and 6 bases, in that order; junction bases with no gene match: 8. CDR3 DNA sequence: TGTGCCAGCAGCTCTCGACAGGGGTTAGGCGAGCAGTACTTC. This encodes CASSSRQGLGEQYF.

This sequence joins TRBV7-2 and TRBJ1-3, with 9 bases aligning to TRBD1. The ends lost 4 bases at V and 0 bases at J; junction bases unmatched: 7. CDR3 length: 17 residues. Germline loops: CDR1 SGHTA, CDR2 FQGNSA. The CDR3 coding sequence is TGTGCCAGCAGCTCCGGGACAGGGCGCCCCTCTGGAAACACCATATATTTT. This codes for CASSSGTGRPSGNTIYF.

V is TRBV19 and J is TRBJ2-7, with 13 bases lining up with TRBD2. The germline gives CDR1 LNHDA, CDR2 SQIVND (reference sequence). V gave up 4 bases and J gave up 6 bases; unmatched junction bases: 6. The CDR3 length is 15 residues. The CDR3 nucleotides read TGTGCCAGTAGTACAACTAGCGGGAGGGCCGTCGAGCAGTACTTC. Residues: CASSTTSGRAVEQYF.

This clone was seen only once. V and J are TRBV5-1 and TRBJ2-1; no reliable D call. CDR3 length: 15 residues. Germline values: CDR1 SGHRS, CDR2 YFSETQ. Deletions cut 0 bases from V and 6 bases from J, with 13 bases between. The CDR3 sequence is CASSLEPRLRNEQFF. As DNA, the CDR3 is TGCGCCAGCAGCTTGGAGCCCAGGCTCCGCAATGAGCAGTTCTTC.